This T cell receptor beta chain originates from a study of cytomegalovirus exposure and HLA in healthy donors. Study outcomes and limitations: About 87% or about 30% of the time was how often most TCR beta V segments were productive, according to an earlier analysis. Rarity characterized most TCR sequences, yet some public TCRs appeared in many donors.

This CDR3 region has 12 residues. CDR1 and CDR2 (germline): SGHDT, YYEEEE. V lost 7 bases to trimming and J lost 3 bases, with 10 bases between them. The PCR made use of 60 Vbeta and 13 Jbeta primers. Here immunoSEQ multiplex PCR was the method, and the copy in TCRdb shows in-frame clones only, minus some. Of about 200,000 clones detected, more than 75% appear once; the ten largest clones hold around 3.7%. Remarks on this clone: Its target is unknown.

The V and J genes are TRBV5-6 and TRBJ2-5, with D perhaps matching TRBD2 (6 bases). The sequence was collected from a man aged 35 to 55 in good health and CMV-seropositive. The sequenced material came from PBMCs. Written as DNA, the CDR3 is TGTGCCAGCGCCCGCGGGGAAGAGACCCAGTACTTC. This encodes CASARGEETQYF.